The clone carrying this TCR beta chain showed up just a few times. Its antigen is unidentified. Deletions cut 5 bases from V and 6 bases from J, with 10 bases between. The germline CDR1 and CDR2 sequences are SEHNR and FQNEAQ (reference sequence). The CDR3 loop spans 12 amino acids. The entry originates in a study of CD8 T cells in ankylosing spondylitis. Libraries of TCR beta came from quantitative 5'-RACE with molecular barcodes. TCRdb reprocessed the 5' RACE reads with MiXCR, giving one entry per CDR3 protein. This sample has under 300,000 distinct CDR3 sequences, with over 9.5% found just once. Overall study results and limits: Clones tied to disease were said to be significantly enriched in matched ankylosing spondylitis synovial fluid. Disease-associated clonotypes exhibited CD8+ identity and were relatively infrequent in peripheral blood.

The rearrangement joins TRBV7-9 to TRBJ1-1; D not resolved. Sequenced input: blood, either unsorted or a sorted T cell fraction (not recorded which). This clonotype originated in a male donor with ankylosing spondylitis or in good health (not recorded which). CDR3 in DNA: TGTGCCAGCAGCGCGGAAACCGCTGAAGCTTTCTTT. Amino acid sequence: CASSAETAEAFF. The variable domain in full, completed from reference TRBV7-9 and TRBJ1-1, reads DTGVSQNPRHKITKRGQNVTFRCDPISEHNRLYWYRQTLGQGPEFLTYFQNEAQLEKSRLLSDRFSAERPKGSFSTLEIQRTEQGDSAMYLCASSAETAEAFFGQGTRLTVV.